Following are 13 T cell receptor beta chains from one sample sequenced in a study of shared clonotypes between healthy human individuals. TCRdb's copy holds only in-frame clones and misses some; the assay was immunoSEQ multiplex PCR. The sample includes 2 million to 2.5 million clones, roughly 93% of them seen just once. Sequences were obtained from naive CD4+ T cells from PBMCs. Subset in this sample: CD45RA+ positively selected. These receptors were obtained from a man aged 18-30 years in good health. Some clones in this sample may be carry-over from other donors' samples.

The J gene is TRBJ2-1, the V gene TRBV27, with a weak D call TRBD1 (6 bases). The CDR3 length is 14 residues. V lost 1 base and J lost 5, with 9 bases in between. Germline lookup yields CDR1 MNHEY and CDR2 SMNVEV (reference sequence). The CDR3 reads CASSLLTGNNEQFF. The CDR3 region has the DNA TGTGCCAGCAGTTTATTGACAGGAAACAATGAGCAGTTCTTC.

The chain recombines TRBV5-4 with TRBJ2-7, with a possible D match to TRBD1 (6 bases). The CDR3 consists of 15 residues. From germline, CDR1 is SGHNT and CDR2 YYREEE (reference sequence). V was trimmed by 0 bases and J by 4 bases, leaving 14 bases between them. This CDR3 reads CASSLETGFRYEQYF. The CDR3 coding sequence is TGTGCCAGCAGCTTGGAAACAGGGTTTCGGTACGAGCAGTACTTC.

In DNA, the CDR3 is TGTGCCAGCTCACCAGGGGTGAGCTGGGGTGAGCAGTTCTTC. This gives the protein CASSPGVSWGEQFF. The chain employs TRBV18 and TRBJ2-1, with D uncertain. The CDR3 is 14 residues long. The V gene's germline CDR1 is KGHSH and CDR2 LQKENI. Trimming left V 2 bases short and J 9 bases short, with 14 bases between.

The V and J genes are TRBV19 and TRBJ2-3; 9 bases fit TRBD2. The CDR3 is made up of 17 amino acids. Looked up from germline, CDR1 is LNHDA and CDR2 is SQIVND (reference sequence). V shed 4 bases and J 2 bases; nucleotides not matched to a gene: 10. The DNA of the CDR3 is TGTGCCAGTAGTACCCTTAATAGCGGGAGTTACACAGATACGCAGTATTTT. Encoded protein: CASSTLNSGSYTDTQYF.

Remarks on this clone: Additional DNA sequences in this sample encode the identical CDR3. This chain links TRBV5-1 with TRBJ2-1; D gene unclear. Germline values: CDR1 SGHRS, CDR2 YFSETQ. There are 13 residues in the CDR3. Trimming pared 0 bases from V and 4 bases from J, leaving 5 bases between. DNA for the CDR3: TGCGCCAGCAGCTTGGGTCAATACAATGAGCAGTTCTTC. Its translation is CASSLGQYNEQFF.

This sequence joins TRBV28 and TRBJ1-4, with TRBD1 matching over 9 bases. The CDR3 totals 15 residues. V gave up 5 bases and J gave up 4 bases; unmatched junction bases: 5. CDR1 is MDHEN, CDR2 SYDVKM, per germline. In DNA, the CDR3 is TGTGCCAGCAGTCCAGGACAGGGGTTTAATGAAAAACTGTTTTTT. It codes for CASSPGQGFNEKLFF.

The chain couples TRBV29-1 to TRBJ1-2; TRBD1 aligns across 9 bases. From germline, CDR1 is SQVTM and CDR2 ANQGSEA. The CDR3 runs 13 residues. The V segment lost 6 bases and the J segment 4 bases; nucleotides outside the gene matches: 6. The CDR3 reads CSVLQGAGYGYTF. As DNA, the CDR3 is TGCAGCGTGTTACAGGGGGCGGGCTATGGCTACACCTTC.

This rearrangement joins TRBV9 to TRBJ2-7; 9 bases match TRBD2. Germline V gene data show CDR1 as SGDLS and CDR2 as YYNGEE. The length of the CDR3 is 14 residues. J lost 5 bases, V lost 5 bases, and 8 bases had no gene match. The CDR3 loop reads CASSGTSNLNEQYF. CDR3 bases: TGTGCCAGCAGTGGGACTAGCAACCTGAACGAGCAGTACTTC. Complete variable domain (other parts from reference TRBV9 and TRBJ2-7): DSGVTQTPKHLITATGQRVTLRCSPRSGDLSVYWYQQSLDQGLQFLIQYYNGEERAKGNILERFSAQQFPDLHSELNLSSLELGDSALYFCASSGTSNLNEQYFGPGTRLTVT.

The chain recombines TRBV28 with TRBJ1-3; 7 bases fit TRBD1. Germline trimming cut 2 bases from V and 7 bases from J; bases unmatched to any gene: 14. CDR3 length equals 17 residues. Germline V gives CDR1 MDHEN, CDR2 SYDVKM. CDR3 amino acids: CASSLVQGKFLRNTIYF. The CDR3 bases are TGTGCCAGCAGTTTAGTACAGGGGAAATTTCTGAGGAACACCATATATTTT.

This sequence joins TRBV28 and TRBJ2-1; 7 nucleotides match TRBD2. Trimming cost V 4 bases and J 4 bases; bases outside gene matches: 10. CDR1 MDHEN and CDR2 SYDVKM come from the germline V gene. The CDR3 is 16 amino acids. The chain's CDR3 is CASSSPSGAGYNEQFF. CDR3 DNA: TGTGCCAGCAGTTCCCCTAGCGGAGCGGGGTACAATGAGCAGTTCTTC.

The rearrangement uses TRBV4-1 and TRBJ2-3, with 10 bases aligning to TRBD2. The germline CDR1 and CDR2 sequences are MGHRA and YSYEKL. Losses at the gene ends were 3 bases for V and 0 bases for J; bases not matched to a gene: 15. CDR3 length: 20 amino acids. DNA of the CDR3: TGCGCCAGCAGCCAGTATCGGTTTGGACTAGCGGTTTCTAGCACAGATACGCAGTATTTT. Encoded protein: CASSQYRFGLAVSSTDTQYF.

Comment on this clone: Other nucleotide sequences from this sample produce the same CDR3. The chain employs TRBV5-1 and TRBJ1-4; 10 bases align to TRBD1. The V gene end was trimmed by 5 bases and the J gene end by 5 bases; junction bases not matched to a gene: 3. Germline V gene lookup returns CDR1 SGHRS and CDR2 YFSETQ. CDR3 length: 14 amino acids. CDR3 in amino acids: CASSGGQGNEKLFF. CDR3 DNA: TGCGCCAGCAGTGGGGGACAGGGGAATGAAAAACTGTTTTTT.

The chain uses TRBV4-1 and TRBJ1-2; tentative D call: TRBD1 (5 bases). V shed 1 base and J shed 5 bases, with 14 bases lying between them. Looked up from germline, CDR1 is MGHRA and CDR2 is YSYEKL. CDR3 length: 15 amino acids. The CDR3 here is CASSQAGSGGYGYTF. Here the CDR3 DNA reads TGCGCCAGCAGCCAAGCAGGGAGCGGTGGTTATGGCTACACCTTC.